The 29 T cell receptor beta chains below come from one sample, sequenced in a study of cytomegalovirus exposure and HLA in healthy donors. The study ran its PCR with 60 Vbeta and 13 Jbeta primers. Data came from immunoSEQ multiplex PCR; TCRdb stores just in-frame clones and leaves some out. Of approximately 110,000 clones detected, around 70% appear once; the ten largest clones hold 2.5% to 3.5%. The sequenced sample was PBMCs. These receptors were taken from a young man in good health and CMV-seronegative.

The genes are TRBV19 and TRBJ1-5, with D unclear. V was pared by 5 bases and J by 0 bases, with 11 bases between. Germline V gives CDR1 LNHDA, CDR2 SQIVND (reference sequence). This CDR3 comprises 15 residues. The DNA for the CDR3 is TGTGCCAGTAGTCTACGGGGTCTTAGCAATCAGCCCCAGCATTTT. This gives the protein CASSLRGLSNQPQHF.

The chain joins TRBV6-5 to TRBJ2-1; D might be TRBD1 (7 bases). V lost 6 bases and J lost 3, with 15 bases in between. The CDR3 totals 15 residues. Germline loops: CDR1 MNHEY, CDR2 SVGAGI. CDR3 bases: TGTGCCAGCAGATTCAGGGGGACTTACTACAATGAGCAGTTCTTC. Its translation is CASRFRGTYYNEQFF.

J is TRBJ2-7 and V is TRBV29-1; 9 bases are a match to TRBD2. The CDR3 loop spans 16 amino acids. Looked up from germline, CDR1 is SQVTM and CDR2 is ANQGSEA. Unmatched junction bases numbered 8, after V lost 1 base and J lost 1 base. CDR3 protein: CSVEVVAGAVSYEQYF. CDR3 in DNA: TGCAGCGTTGAAGTGGTAGCGGGAGCGGTATCCTACGAGCAGTACTTC.

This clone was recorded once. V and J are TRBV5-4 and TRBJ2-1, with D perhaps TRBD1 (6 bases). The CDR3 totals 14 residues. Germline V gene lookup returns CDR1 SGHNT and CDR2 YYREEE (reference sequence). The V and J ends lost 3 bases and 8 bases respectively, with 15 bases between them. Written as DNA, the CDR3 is TGTGCCAGCAGCTGGATCGACAGGCCGGATGAGCAGTTCTTC. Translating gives CASSWIDRPDEQFF.

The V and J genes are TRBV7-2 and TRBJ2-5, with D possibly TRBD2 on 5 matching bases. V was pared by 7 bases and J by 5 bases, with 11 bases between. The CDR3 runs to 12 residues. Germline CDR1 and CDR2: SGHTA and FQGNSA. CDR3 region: CASTTSGETQYF. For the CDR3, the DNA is TGTGCCAGCACCACTAGTGGGGAGACCCAGTACTTC.

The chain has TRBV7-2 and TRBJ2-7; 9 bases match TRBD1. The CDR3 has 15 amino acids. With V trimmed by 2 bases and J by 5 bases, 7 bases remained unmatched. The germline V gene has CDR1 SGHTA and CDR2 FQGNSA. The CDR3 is CASSLSGTGYDEQYF. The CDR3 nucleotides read TGTGCCAGCAGCTTATCCGGGACAGGGTACGACGAGCAGTACTTC.

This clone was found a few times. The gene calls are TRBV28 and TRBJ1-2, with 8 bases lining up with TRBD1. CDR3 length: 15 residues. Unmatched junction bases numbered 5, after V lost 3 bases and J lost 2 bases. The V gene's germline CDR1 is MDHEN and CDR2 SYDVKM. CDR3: CASSFLGQGNYGYTF. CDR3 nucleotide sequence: TGTGCCAGCAGTTTTTTAGGACAGGGAAACTATGGCTACACCTTC.

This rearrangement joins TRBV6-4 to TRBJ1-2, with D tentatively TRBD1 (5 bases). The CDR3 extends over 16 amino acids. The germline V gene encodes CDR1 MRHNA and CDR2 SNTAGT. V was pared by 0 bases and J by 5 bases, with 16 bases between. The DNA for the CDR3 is TGTGCCAGCAGTGACTCCGGGGACTCAGAGGGATATGGCTACACCTTC. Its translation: CASSDSGDSEGYGYTF.

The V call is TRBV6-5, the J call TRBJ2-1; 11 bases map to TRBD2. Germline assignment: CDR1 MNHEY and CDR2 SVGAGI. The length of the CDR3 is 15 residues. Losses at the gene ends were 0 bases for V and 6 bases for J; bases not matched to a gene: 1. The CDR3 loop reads CASSYSGTSGNEQFF. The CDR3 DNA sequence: TGTGCCAGCAGTTACTCCGGGACTAGCGGCAATGAGCAGTTCTTC.

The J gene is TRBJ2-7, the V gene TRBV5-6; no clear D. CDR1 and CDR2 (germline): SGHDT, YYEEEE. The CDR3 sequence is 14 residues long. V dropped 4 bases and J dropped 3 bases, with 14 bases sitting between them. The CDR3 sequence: CASSPRVAYYEQYF. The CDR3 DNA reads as TGTGCCAGCAGCCCGCGAGTCGCTTACTACGAGCAGTACTTC.

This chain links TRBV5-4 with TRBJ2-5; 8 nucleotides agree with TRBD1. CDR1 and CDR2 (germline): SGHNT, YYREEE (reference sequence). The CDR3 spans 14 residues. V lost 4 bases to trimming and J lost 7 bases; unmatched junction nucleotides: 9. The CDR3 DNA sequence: TGTGCCAGCAGCCCTGACAGGGGACGAGGGACCCAGTACTTC. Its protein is CASSPDRGRGTQYF.

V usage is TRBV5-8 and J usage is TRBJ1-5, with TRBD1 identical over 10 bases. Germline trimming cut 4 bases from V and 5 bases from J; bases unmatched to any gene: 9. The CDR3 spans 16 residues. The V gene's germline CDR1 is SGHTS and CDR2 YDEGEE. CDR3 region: CASSLQTTGGYQPQHF. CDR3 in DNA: TGTGCCAGCAGCCTCCAAACGACAGGGGGCTATCAGCCCCAGCATTTT.

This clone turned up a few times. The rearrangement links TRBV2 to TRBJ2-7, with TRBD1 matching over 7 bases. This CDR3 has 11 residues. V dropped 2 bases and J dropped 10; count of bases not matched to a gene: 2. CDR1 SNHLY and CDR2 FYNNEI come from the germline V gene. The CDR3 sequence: CASSETGAQYF. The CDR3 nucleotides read TGTGCCAGCAGTGAAACAGGGGCCCAGTACTTC.

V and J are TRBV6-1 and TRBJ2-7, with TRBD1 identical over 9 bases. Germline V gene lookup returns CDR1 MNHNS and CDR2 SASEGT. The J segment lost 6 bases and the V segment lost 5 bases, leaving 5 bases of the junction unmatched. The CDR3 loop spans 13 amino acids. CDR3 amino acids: CASSRDREGEQYF. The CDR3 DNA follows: TGTGCCAGCAGTAGGGACAGGGAAGGCGAGCAGTACTTC.

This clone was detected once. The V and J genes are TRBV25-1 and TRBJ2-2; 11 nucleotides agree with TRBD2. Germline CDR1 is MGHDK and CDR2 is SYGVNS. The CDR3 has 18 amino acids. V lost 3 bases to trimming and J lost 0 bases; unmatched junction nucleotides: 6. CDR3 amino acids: CASSDLLAGVSNTGELFF. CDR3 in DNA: TGTGCCAGCAGTGATCTACTAGCGGGAGTCTCGAACACCGGGGAGCTGTTTTTT.

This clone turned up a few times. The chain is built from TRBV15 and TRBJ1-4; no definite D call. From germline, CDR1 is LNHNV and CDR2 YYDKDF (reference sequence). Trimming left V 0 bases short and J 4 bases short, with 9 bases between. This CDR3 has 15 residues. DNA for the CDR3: TGTGCCACCAGCAGAGAACGGAGGAATAATGAAAAACTGTTTTTT. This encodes CATSRERRNNEKLFF.

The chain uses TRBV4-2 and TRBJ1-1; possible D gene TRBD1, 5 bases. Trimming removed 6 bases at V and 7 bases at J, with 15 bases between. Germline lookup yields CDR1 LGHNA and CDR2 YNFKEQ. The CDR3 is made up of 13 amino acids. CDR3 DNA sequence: TGTGCCAGCAGACACGATGCGGGGGTTGAAGCTTTCTTT. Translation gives CASRHDAGVEAFF.

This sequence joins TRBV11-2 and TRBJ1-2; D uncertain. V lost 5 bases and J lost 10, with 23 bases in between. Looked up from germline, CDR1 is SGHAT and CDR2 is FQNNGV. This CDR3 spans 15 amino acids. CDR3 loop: CASSPLEEGLSDYTF. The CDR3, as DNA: TGTGCCAGCAGCCCATTAGAGGAGGGCTTGAGTGACTACACCTTC.

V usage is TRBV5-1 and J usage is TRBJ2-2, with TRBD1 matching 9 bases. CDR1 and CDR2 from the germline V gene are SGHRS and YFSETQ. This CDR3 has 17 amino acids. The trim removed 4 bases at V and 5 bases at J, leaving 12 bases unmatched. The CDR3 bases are TGCGCCAGCAGCCCGTATACAGGGGGCTTTAAGACCGGGGAGCTGTTTTTT. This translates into CASSPYTGGFKTGELFF. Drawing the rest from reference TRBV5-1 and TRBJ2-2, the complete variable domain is KAGVTQTPRYLIKTRGQQVTLSCSPISGHRSVSWYQQTPGQGLQFLFEYFSETQRNKGNFPGRFSGRQFSNSRSEMNVSTLELGDSALYLCASSPYTGGFKTGELFFGEGSRLTVL.

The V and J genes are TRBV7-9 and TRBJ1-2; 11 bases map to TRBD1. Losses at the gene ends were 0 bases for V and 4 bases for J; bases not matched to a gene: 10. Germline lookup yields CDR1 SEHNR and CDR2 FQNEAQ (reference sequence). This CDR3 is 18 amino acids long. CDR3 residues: CASSLANGQGATSYGYTF. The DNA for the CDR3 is TGTGCCAGCAGCTTAGCGAATGGACAGGGGGCTACAAGCTATGGCTACACCTTC.

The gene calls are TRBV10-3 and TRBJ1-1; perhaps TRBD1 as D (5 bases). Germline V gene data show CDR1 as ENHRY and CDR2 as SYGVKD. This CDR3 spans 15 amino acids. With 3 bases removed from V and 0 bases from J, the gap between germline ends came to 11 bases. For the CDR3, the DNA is TGTGCCATCAGTGACTCCACAGGACTGAACACTGAAGCTTTCTTT. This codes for CAISDSTGLNTEAFF.

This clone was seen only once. The CDR3 here is CASSSGGLHNEQFF. The CDR3 DNA follows: TGTGCCAGCAGCTCTGGAGGCCTGCACAATGAGCAGTTCTTC. This chain joins TRBV5-6 and TRBJ2-1; possibly TRBD2 for D (5 bases). The CDR3 contains 14 residues. V lost 3 bases and J 5 bases, leaving 12 bases between the germline ends. The germline CDR1 and CDR2 sequences are SGHDT and YYEEEE.

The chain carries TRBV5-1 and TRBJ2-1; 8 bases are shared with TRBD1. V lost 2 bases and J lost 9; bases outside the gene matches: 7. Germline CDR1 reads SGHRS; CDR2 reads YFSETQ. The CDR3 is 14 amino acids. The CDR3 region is CASSLQGDSIEQFF. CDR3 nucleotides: TGCGCCAGCAGCTTACAGGGGGACTCTATTGAGCAGTTCTTC.

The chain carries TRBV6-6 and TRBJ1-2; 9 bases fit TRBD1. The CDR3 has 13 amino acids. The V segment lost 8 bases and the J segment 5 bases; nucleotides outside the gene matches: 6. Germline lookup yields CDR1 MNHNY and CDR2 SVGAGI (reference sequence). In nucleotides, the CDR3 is TGTGCCAGCGGGGACAGGGTGGGATATGGCTACACCTTC. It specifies CASGDRVGYGYTF.

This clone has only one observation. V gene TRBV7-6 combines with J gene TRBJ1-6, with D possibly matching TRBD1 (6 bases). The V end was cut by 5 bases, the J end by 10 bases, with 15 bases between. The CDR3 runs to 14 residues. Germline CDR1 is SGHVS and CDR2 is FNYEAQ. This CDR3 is CASSPSYRESPLHF. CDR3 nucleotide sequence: TGTGCCAGCAGCCCATCTTACAGGGAATCACCCCTCCACTTT.

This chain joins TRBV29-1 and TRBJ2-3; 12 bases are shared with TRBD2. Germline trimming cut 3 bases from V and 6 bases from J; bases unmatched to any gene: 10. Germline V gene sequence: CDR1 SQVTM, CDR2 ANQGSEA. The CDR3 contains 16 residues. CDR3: CSVEGLAGGDTDTQYF. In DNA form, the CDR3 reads TGCAGCGTTGAGGGGCTAGCGGGAGGGGATACGGATACGCAGTATTTT.

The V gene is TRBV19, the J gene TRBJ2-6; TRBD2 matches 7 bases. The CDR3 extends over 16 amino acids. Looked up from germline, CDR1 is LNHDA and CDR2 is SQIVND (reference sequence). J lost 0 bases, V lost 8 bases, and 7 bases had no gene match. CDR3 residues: CASSGRESSGANVLTF. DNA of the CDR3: TGTGCCAGTTCGGGGAGGGAAAGCTCTGGGGCCAACGTCCTGACTTTC.

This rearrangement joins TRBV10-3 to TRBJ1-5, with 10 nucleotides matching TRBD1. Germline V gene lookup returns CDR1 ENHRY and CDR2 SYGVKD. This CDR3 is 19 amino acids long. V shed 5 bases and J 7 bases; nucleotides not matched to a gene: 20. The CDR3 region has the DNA TGTGCCATCAGTTCCGACCCACTGATAGGGACAGGGGTTTTCCAGCCCCAGCATTTT. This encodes CAISSDPLIGTGVFQPQHF.

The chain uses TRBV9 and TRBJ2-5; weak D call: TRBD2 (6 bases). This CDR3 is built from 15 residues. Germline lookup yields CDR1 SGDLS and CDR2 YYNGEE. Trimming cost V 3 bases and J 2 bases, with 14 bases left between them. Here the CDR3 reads CASSAISGLQETQYF. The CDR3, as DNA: TGTGCCAGCAGCGCCATTAGCGGACTGCAAGAGACCCAGTACTTC.